This TCR beta chain is from a study of blood T cell repertoires in COVID-19. Generated by immunoSEQ multiplex PCR, the TCRdb table keeps only in-frame clones and is missing some. The top ten hold around a quarter of the sample, which has more than 95,000 clones, more than 80% seen once. The CDR3 covers 13 residues. Germline V gives CDR1 MDHEN, CDR2 SYDVKM. V gave up 5 bases and J gave up 5 bases, with 13 bases separating them. The clonotype comes from a man between 60 and 75 years old with acute or convalescent COVID-19. Sequenced material: peripheral blood. J is TRBJ2-7 and V is TRBV28; no reliable D call. As DNA, the CDR3 is TGTGCCAGCAGTCCCGGGTTCCGGGACGAGCAGTACTTC. It codes for CASSPGFRDEQYF.